These 10 T cell receptor beta chains share one sample of origin, sequenced in a study of cytomegalovirus exposure and HLA in healthy donors. This PCR relied on a set of 60 Vbeta primers and 13 Jbeta primers. Measured with immunoSEQ multiplex PCR; TCRdb has only the in-frame clones, and not every one. The profile shows around 150,000 clones, roughly 9.4% of them singletons. Sequenced: PBMCs. These TCRs come from a male donor in good health and CMV-seronegative.

The V and J genes are TRBV27 and TRBJ1-6; 9 bases are shared with TRBD1. From germline, CDR1 is MNHEY and CDR2 SMNVEV (reference sequence). CDR3 length: 14 amino acids. V shed 5 bases and J 10 bases; nucleotides not matched to a gene: 6. This chain's CDR3 is CASSPTGGWSPLHF. CDR3 sequence (DNA): TGTGCCAGCAGTCCCACAGGGGGCTGGTCACCCCTCCACTTT.

This clone was found a few times. This chain uses TRBV30 with TRBJ2-1, with 7 bases matching TRBD1. The germline V gene encodes CDR1 GTSNPN and CDR2 SVGIG (reference sequence). This CDR3 comprises 13 residues. The ends lost 6 bases at V and 2 bases at J; junction bases unmatched: 4. DNA for the CDR3: TGTGCCTGTTGGGACAGACCCTACAATGAGCAGTTCTTC. As protein: CACWDRPYNEQFF.

V is TRBV27 and J is TRBJ2-1; D not certain. This CDR3 is 12 amino acids long. V was clipped by 3 bases and J by 7 bases, with 7 bases between them. Germline CDR1 reads MNHEY; CDR2 reads SMNVEV (reference sequence). This CDR3 reads CASSFSVNEQFF. The DNA for the CDR3 is TGTGCCAGCAGTTTCTCAGTAAATGAGCAGTTCTTC.

This clone came up a few times. This rearrangement joins TRBV4-3 to TRBJ2-5, with D possibly matching TRBD1 (6 bases). The J call may be incorrect, as the DNA end agrees better with TRBJ2-7. The CDR3 has 14 amino acids. Germline assignment: CDR1 LGHNA and CDR2 YSLEER. CDR3 region: CASSQDSRGYEQYF. The CDR3 DNA reads as TGCGCCAGCAGCCAAGATAGCAGGGGCTACGAGCAGTACTTC.

In its sample, this clone was seen a few times. J is TRBJ2-2 and V is TRBV5-6, with D possibly matching TRBD2 (7 bases). The length of the CDR3 is 17 residues. CDR1 and CDR2 (germline): SGHDT, YYEEEE. V lost 3 bases, J lost 3 bases, and 18 bases lay in between. This chain's CDR3 is CASSWGGRGPDTGELFF. The CDR3 DNA is TGTGCCAGCAGCTGGGGGGGTCGGGGGCCCGACACCGGGGAGCTGTTTTTT.

The CDR3, as DNA: TGTGCCAGCAGTTTCCCCCCTAGCGGGAGTTCGGGCGAGCAGTACTTC. This translates into CASSFPPSGSSGEQYF. V usage is TRBV28 and J usage is TRBJ2-7; 10 nucleotides agree with TRBD2. Germline-derived CDR1 and CDR2 are MDHEN and SYDVKM. The CDR3 extends over 16 amino acids. Trimming cost V 3 bases and J 6 bases; bases outside gene matches: 11.

This clone has a handful of counts. V gene TRBV4-1 combines with J gene TRBJ2-7; weak D call: TRBD2 (6 bases). Germline V gene data show CDR1 as MGHRA and CDR2 as YSYEKL. V dropped 3 bases and J dropped 0 bases, with 15 bases sitting between them. The CDR3 consists of 16 residues. Here the CDR3 DNA reads TGCGCCAGCAGCCAGGTCATCCGGGACTCCTCCTACGAGCAGTACTTC. Residues: CASSQVIRDSSYEQYF.

The chain carries TRBV2 and TRBJ2-1, with D maybe TRBD2 (6 bases). Germline V gene sequence: CDR1 SNHLY, CDR2 FYNNEI. There are 15 residues in the CDR3. The germline V and J ends were trimmed by 8 bases and 0 bases, with 14 bases remaining between them. CDR3 amino acids: CASFYGGSSYNEQFF. The DNA for the CDR3 is TGTGCCAGCTTCTACGGGGGTAGCTCCTACAATGAGCAGTTCTTC.

This clone came up a few times. V gene TRBV18 combines with J gene TRBJ2-2; D not certain. Germline V gene data show CDR1 as KGHSH and CDR2 as LQKENI. Trimming took 2 bases from V and 1 from J, leaving 5 bases between them. CDR3 length equals 14 residues. The CDR3 is CASSPNKNTGELFF. The CDR3, as DNA: TGTGCCAGCTCACCAAACAAGAACACCGGGGAGCTGTTTTTT.

This clone has just a few counts. V usage is TRBV4-3 and J usage is TRBJ2-3; 8 bases fit TRBD2. CDR1 is LGHNA, CDR2 YSLEER, per germline. The CDR3 covers 17 residues. With 1 base clipped from V and 1 base from J, the junction kept 7 bases outside the gene matches. The DNA of the CDR3 is TGCGCCAGCAGCCAAGCTCCATCGGGACTAGGCACAGATACGCAGTATTTT. As protein: CASSQAPSGLGTDTQYF.